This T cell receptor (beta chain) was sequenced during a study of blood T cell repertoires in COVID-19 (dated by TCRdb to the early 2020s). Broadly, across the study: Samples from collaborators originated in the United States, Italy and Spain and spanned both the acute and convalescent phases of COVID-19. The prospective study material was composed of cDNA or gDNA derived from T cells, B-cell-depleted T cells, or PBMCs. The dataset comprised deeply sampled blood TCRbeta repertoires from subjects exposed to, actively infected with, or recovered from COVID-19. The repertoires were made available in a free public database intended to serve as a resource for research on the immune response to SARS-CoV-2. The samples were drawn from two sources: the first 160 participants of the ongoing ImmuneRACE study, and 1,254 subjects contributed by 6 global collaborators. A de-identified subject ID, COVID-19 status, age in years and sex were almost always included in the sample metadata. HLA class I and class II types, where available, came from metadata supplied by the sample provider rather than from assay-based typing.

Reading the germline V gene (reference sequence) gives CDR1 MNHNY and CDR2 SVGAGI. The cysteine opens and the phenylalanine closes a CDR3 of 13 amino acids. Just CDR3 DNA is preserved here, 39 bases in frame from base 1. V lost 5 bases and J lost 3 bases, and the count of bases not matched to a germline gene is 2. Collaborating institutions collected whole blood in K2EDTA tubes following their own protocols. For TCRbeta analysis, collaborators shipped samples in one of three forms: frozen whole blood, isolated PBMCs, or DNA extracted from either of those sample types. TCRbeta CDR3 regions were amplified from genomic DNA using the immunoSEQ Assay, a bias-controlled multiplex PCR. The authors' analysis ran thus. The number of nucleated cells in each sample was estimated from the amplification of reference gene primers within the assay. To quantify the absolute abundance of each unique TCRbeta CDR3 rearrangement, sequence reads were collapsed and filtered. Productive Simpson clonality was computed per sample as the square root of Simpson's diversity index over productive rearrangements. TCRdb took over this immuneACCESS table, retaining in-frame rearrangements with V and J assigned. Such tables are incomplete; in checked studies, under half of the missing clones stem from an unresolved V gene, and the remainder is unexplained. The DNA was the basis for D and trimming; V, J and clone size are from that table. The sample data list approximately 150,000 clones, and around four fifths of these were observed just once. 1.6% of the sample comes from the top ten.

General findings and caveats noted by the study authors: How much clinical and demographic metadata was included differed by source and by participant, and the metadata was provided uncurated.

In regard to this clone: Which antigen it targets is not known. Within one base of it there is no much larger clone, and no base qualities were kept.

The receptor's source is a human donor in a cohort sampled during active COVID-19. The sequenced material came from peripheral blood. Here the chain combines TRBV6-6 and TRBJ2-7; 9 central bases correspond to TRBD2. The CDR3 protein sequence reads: CASSRREGYEQYF. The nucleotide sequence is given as TGTGCCAGCAGTCGGCGGGAGGGCTACGAGCAGTACTTC.